This TCR beta chain was obtained from a study of cytomegalovirus exposure and HLA in healthy donors. The PCR had 60 Vbeta and 13 Jbeta primers. The assay was immunoSEQ multiplex PCR, and TCRdb's table has in-frame clones only and misses some. The sample yields 95,000 to 150,000 clones, 73% seen once. The CDR3 runs 14 residues. V was clipped by 5 bases and J by 4 bases, with 14 bases between them. Germline V gene sequence: CDR1 SEHNR, CDR2 FQNEAQ (reference sequence). Study conclusions and caveats: Within an earlier analysis, most TCR beta V segments proved productive either about 87% or about 30% of the time. The dataset shows that most TCR sequences were rare, while some public TCRs occurred in many donors.

Of note for this clone: Its antigen is not known.

Specimen: PBMCs. V is TRBV7-9 and J is TRBJ1-2; weak D call: TRBD1 (6 bases). The sequence derives from a woman in her 40s in good health and CMV-seronegative. The CDR3 here is CASSVQGGGYGYTF. The CDR3 nucleotides read TGTGCCAGCAGCGTACAGGGTGGCGGCTATGGCTACACCTTC.